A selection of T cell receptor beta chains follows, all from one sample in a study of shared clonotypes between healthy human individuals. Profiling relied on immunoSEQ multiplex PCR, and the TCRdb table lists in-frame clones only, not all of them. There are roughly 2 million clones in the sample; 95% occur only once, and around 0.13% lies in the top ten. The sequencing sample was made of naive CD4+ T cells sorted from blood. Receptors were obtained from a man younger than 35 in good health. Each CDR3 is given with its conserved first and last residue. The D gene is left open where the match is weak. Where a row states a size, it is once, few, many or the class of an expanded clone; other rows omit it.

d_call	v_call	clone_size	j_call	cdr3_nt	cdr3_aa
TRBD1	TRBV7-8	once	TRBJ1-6	TGTGCCAGCAGCCATGGTGGGACAGTTCGGTCACCCCTCCACTTT	CASSHGGTVRSPLHF
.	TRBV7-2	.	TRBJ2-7	TGTGCCAGCAGCTTAGGGGTCGGTAACGAGCAGTACTTC	CASSLGVGNEQYF
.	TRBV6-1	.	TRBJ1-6	TGTGCCAGCGGGGGAGGATGGGACTCACCCCTCCACTTT	CASGGGWDSPLHF
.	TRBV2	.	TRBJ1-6	TGTGCCAGCAGTGTCGACCCAGGGACGGGTTCACCCCTCCACTTT	CASSVDPGTGSPLHF
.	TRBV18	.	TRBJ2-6	TGTGCCAGCTCACCAGATATCTCTGGGGCCAACGTCCTGACTTTC	CASSPDISGANVLTF
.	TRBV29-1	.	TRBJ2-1	TGCAGCGTTGTCGGCAGGGGAGTCAATGAGCAGTTCTTC	CSVVGRGVNEQFF
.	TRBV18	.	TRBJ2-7	TGTGCCAGCTCGCGGACGGACTCCTACGAGCAGTACTTC	CASSRTDSYEQYF
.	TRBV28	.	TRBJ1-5	TGTGCCGCACATGGACAGACTTTTGGCAATCAGCCCCAGCATTTT	CAAHGQTFGNQPQHF
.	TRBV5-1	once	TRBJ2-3	TGCGCCAGCAGAGAGGGCGCAGGTTCAGATACGCAGTATTTT	CASREGAGSDTQYF
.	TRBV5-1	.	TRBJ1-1	TGCGCCAGCAGTCAAGAAAGGGGGAACACTGAAGCTTTCTTT	CASSQERGNTEAFF
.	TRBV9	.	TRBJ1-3	TGTGCCAGCAGCGTAGGCCCACTTGGAAACACCATATATTTT	CASSVGPLGNTIYF
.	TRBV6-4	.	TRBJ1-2	TGTGCCAGCAGTGAAGAGGGGGTGGGTGGCTACACCTTC	CASSEEGVGGYTF
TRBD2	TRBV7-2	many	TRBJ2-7	TGTGCCAGCAGCTTCCGGGGGGTGCACTCCTACGAGCAGTACTTC	CASSFRGVHSYEQYF
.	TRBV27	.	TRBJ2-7	TGTGCCAGCAACTCGCCGGGGGAGCAGTACTTC	CASNSPGEQYF
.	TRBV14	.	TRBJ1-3	TGTGCCAGCAGCCAAGATGGCAGCTACTCTGGAAACACCATATATTTT	CASSQDGSYSGNTIYF
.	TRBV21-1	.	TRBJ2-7	TGTGCCAGCAGCAAAGGCGGACAGGGTAACTACGAGCAGTACTTC	CASSKGGQGNYEQYF
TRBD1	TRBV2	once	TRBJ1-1	TGTGCCAGCAGAAGGGGGGGACAGGGGGCTAAGAACACTGAAGCTTTCTTT	CASRRGGQGAKNTEAFF
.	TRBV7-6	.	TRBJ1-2	TGTGCCAGCAGCTTAGCCGGCCCGGGATATGGCTACACCTTC	CASSLAGPGYGYTF
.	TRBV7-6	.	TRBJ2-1	TGTGCCAGCAGCTTGAGGGTCGCGGGACAGATCTACAATGAGCAGTTCTTC	CASSLRVAGQIYNEQFF
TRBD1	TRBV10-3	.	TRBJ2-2	TGTGCCATCAGTGAGTCGAAGGGGGCCGACACCGGGGAGCTGTTTTTT	CAISESKGADTGELFF
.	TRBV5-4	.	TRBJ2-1	TGTGCCAGCAGTCGAGCGGGCACTACCTACAATGAGCAGTTCTTC	CASSRAGTTYNEQFF
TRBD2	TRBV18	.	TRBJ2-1	TGTGCCAGCTCACCATTAGCGGGAGGGCCTAATGAGCAGTTCTTC	CASSPLAGGPNEQFF
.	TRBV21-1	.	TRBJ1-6	TGTGCCAGCGGGGACAGAGGAACGACCCTCCACTTT	CASGDRGTTLHF
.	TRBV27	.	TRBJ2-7	TGTGCCAGCAGTTTAAACGGACCAGGGCCCTACGAGCAGTACTTC	CASSLNGPGPYEQYF
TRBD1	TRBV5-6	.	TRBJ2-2	TGTGCCAGCAGCCTGGGACAGGTGAACACCGGGGAGCTGTTTTTT	CASSLGQVNTGELFF
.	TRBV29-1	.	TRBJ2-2	TGCAGCGTTGAATGGGGAAGGAACACCGGGGAGCTGTTTTTT	CSVEWGRNTGELFF
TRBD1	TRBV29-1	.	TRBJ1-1	TGCAGCGATCGGACAGGGGGCGGGACTGAAGCTTTCTTT	CSDRTGGGTEAFF
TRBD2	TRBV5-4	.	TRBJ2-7	TGTGCCAGCAGCCTAGCGGGGGGGTCCTACGAGCAGTACTTC	CASSLAGGSYEQYF
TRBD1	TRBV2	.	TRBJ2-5	TGTGCCAGCAGTACTGGACAGGGGCAAGAGACCCAGTACTTC	CASSTGQGQETQYF
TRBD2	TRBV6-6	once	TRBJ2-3	TGTGCCAGCAGGGCTAGCGGGAGCACAGATACGCAGTATTTT	CASRASGSTDTQYF
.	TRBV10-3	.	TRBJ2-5	TGTGCCATCAAAGGACAGCAAGAGACCCAGTACTTC	CAIKGQQETQYF
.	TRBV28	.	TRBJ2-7	TGTGCCAGCAGCCGCGGAGGCCCAACGTACTTC	CASSRGGPTYF
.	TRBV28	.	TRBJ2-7	TGTGCCAGCAGTGCCCCCGACCTAGGGGCCTACGAGCAGTACTTC	CASSAPDLGAYEQYF
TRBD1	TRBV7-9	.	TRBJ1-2	TGTGCCAGCAGCTTAGGACAGGGGAATGGTGATGGCTACACCTTC	CASSLGQGNGDGYTF
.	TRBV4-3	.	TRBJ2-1	TGCGCCAGCAGCCAAGAAGGGCTAGCTTTTTATGAGCAGTTCTTC	CASSQEGLAFYEQFF
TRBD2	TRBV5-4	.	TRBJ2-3	TGTGCCAGCAGCACTGGGGGTGCGGGGGTCGCAGATACGCAGTATTTT	CASSTGGAGVADTQYF
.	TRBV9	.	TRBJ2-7	TGTGCCAGCAGCGTAACAGGACAGTCCTACGAGCAGTACTTC	CASSVTGQSYEQYF
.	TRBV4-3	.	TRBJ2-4	TGCGCCAGCAGCCAAGGCTCAGGGGCTTTGAACATTCAGTACTTC	CASSQGSGALNIQYF
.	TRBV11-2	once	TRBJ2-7	TGTGCCAGCAGCTTAGATCTAACAGGGAGATTCTACGAGCAGTACTTC	CASSLDLTGRFYEQYF
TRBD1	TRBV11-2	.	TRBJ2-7	TGTGCCAGCAGCTTACCACAGGGGTACGAGCAGTACTTC	CASSLPQGYEQYF
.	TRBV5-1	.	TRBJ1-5	TGCGCCAGCAGCTTGATGGCAGGGGGCAATCAGCCCCAGCATTTT	CASSLMAGGNQPQHF
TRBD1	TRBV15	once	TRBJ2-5	TGTGCCACCAGCCGATTACAGAGGGGGCTCCAAGAGACCCAGTACTTC	CATSRLQRGLQETQYF
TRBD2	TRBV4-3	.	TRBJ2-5	TGCGCCAGCAGCCAAGAAGGGACTAGCGGGAGGGCCGGAGAGACCCAGTACTTC	CASSQEGTSGRAGETQYF
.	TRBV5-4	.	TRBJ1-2	TGTGCCAGCAGCTCCGGACAGCAAGGTGGCTACACCTTC	CASSSGQQGGYTF
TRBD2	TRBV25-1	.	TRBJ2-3	TGTGCCAGCAGGACTAGCGGCACAGATACGCAGTATTTT	CASRTSGTDTQYF
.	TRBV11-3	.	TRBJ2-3	TGTGCCAGCAGCTTACATACGCAGTATTTT	CASSLHTQYF